This TCR beta chain was documented in a study of T cell changes during pregnancy in multiple sclerosis. The table came from immunoSEQ multiplex PCR; TCRdb's copy has only in-frame clones and leaves some out. This sample has tens of thousands of clones, with 92% found just once. V lost 6 bases, J lost 9 bases, and 8 bases stayed unmatched. Per germline, CDR1 SGHAT and CDR2 FQNNGV. The CDR3 length is 14 residues. Sequencing used CD4+ T cells from peripheral blood mononuclear cells, obtained after pregnancy. The TCR sequence derives from a female donor in good health, enrolled as a control in a pregnancy study. The J gene is TRBJ1-6, the V gene TRBV11-2; 7 bases are shared with TRBD1. The CDR3 region has the DNA TGTGCCAGCAGTCCGGGGACAGCCGGTTCACCCCTCCACTTT. It is translated as CASSPGTAGSPLHF. The entire variable domain, with the rest obtained from reference TRBV11-2 and TRBJ1-6, is as follows: EAGVAQSPRYKIIEKRQSVAFWCNPISGHATLYWYQQILGQGPKLLIQFQNNGVVDDSQLPKDRFSAERLKGVDSTLKIQPAKLEDSAVYLCASSPGTAGSPLHFGNGTRLTVT.